Following are 28 T cell receptor beta chains from one sample sequenced in a study of blood T cells in healthy people across ages. Combining a sample-barcoded 5' primer with a J-beta primer mix, a second PCR ran for 7 to 11 cycles. TCRdb redid the calling of the 5' RACE reads with MiXCR, one entry per CDR3 protein. The repertoire holds over 450,000 distinct CDR3 sequences, with less than 25% as singletons. These data were also filed under a second study, of T cells of mothers and their children.

The specimen was blood. The receptors stem from a boy younger than 18 in good health.

CDR3 nucleotide sequence: TGCAGTGCTATGGTCCCTAGCGGTTACGAGCAGTACTTC. Protein product: CSAMVPSGYEQYF. This chain joins TRBV20-1 and TRBJ2-7, with TRBD2 matching over 7 bases. The CDR3 is 13 residues long. CDR1 and CDR2 (germline): DFQATT, SNEGSKA (reference sequence). J lost 4 bases, V lost 4 bases, and 7 bases had no gene match.

The V call is TRBV4-2, the J call TRBJ1-5, with D possibly being TRBD1 (6 bases). V shed 3 bases and J shed 3 bases, with 18 bases lying between them. Germline V gene sequence: CDR1 LGHNA, CDR2 YNFKEQ. CDR3 size: 17 residues. The CDR3 DNA follows: TGTGCCAGCAGCCATGAACGGGGGCGGGGAGACAATCAGCCCCAGCATTTT. Translating it yields CASSHERGRGDNQPQHF.

The chain employs TRBV3-1 and TRBJ1-1, with D uncertain. Trimming left V 4 bases short and J 1 base short, with 10 bases between. The germline CDR1 and CDR2 sequences are LGHDT and YNNKEL (reference sequence). This CDR3 region has 14 residues. The CDR3 protein is CASSPQDGNTEAFF. The CDR3 DNA is TGTGCCAGCAGCCCCCAGGACGGGAACACTGAAGCTTTCTTT.

The chain uses TRBV4-1 and TRBJ2-5; 10 bases agree with TRBD1. The J call may be in error: the DNA end matches TRBJ2-7 better. From germline, CDR1 is MGHRA and CDR2 YSYEKL. This CDR3 is 14 amino acids long. The CDR3, as DNA: TGCGCCAGCAGCCCAGACAGGGGGCGATACGAGCAGTACTTC. As protein: CASSPDRGRYEQYF.

At least ten counts were recorded for this clonotype. One junction end does not reproduce the germline sequence, and a read error may be involved. The rearrangement links TRBV5-1 to TRBJ2-5, with 9 bases that match TRBD1. CDR3 size: 14 residues. Germline-derived CDR1 and CDR2 are SGHRS and YFSETQ. The chain's CDR3 is CASSPGTGQETQYF. Here the CDR3 DNA reads TGTGCCAGCAGCCCCGGGACAGGGCAAGAGACCCAGTACTTC.

The chain has TRBV20-1 and TRBJ2-3, with 7 bases aligning to TRBD2. Trimming took 0 bases from V and 0 from J; bases not matched to a gene: 9. The CDR3 length is 17 residues. CDR1 is DFQATT and CDR2 is SNEGSKA in the germline V gene (reference sequence). This CDR3 reads CSARDPLSGASTDTQYF. The CDR3 bases are TGCAGTGCTAGAGATCCCCTGAGCGGGGCAAGCACAGATACGCAGTATTTT.

This rearrangement joins TRBV7-2 to TRBJ2-5, with 12 bases aligning to TRBD2. J gave up 2 bases and V 6 bases, and 7 bases lay outside the gene matches. CDR3 length: 16 amino acids. Germline CDR1 reads SGHTA; CDR2 reads FQGNSA. CDR3 in DNA: TGTGCCAGCAGTTATATCGGACTAGCGGGGCAAGAGACCCAGTACTTC. This encodes CASSYIGLAGQETQYF.

The rearrangement joins TRBV20-1 to TRBJ2-1, with 7 bases fitting TRBD2. The V and J ends lost 3 bases and 8 bases, in that order; junction bases with no gene match: 13. This CDR3 is built from 15 residues. Per the germline V gene, CDR1 is DFQATT and CDR2 is SNEGSKA (reference sequence). The CDR3 reads CSARALGRALYEQFF. In DNA, the CDR3 is TGCAGTGCTAGGGCTCTGGGGAGGGCCTTGTATGAGCAGTTCTTC.

This clonotype was seen a few times. The rearrangement joins TRBV2 to TRBJ1-4; 7 positions agree with TRBD1. The junction had 4 bases not matched to a gene; V was cut back by 3 bases and J by 3 bases. Per the germline V gene, CDR1 is SNHLY and CDR2 is FYNNEI. CDR3 length: 15 residues. The CDR3 region has the DNA TGTGCCAGCAGTGAGAACAGGGGATCTAATGAAAAACTGTTTTTT. This sequence encodes CASSENRGSNEKLFF.

CDR3 region: CASNTRTNAYGYTF. The CDR3 DNA reads TGTGCCAGCAACACCAGAACAAACGCCTATGGCTACACCTTC. The rearrangement uses TRBV5-6 and TRBJ1-2; no definite D call. Trimming removed 6 bases from V and 4 bases from J, with 16 bases in between. CDR1 SGHDT and CDR2 YYEEEE come from the germline V gene. CDR3 length: 14 residues. The full variable domain, completed using reference TRBV5-6 and TRBJ1-2, is DAGVTQSPTHLIKTRGQQVTLRCSPKSGHDTVSWYQQALGQGPQFIFQYYEEEERQRGNFPDRFSGHQFPNYSSELNVNALLLGDSALYLCASNTRTNAYGYTFGSGTRLTVV.

J is TRBJ2-7 and V is TRBV4-3, with a possible D match to TRBD1 (6 bases). There are 14 residues in the CDR3. The germline gives CDR1 LGHNA, CDR2 YSLEER. V was cut by 6 bases and J by 4 bases, with 16 bases left in between. Here the CDR3 reads CASSDRWKGYEQYF. The CDR3 coding sequence is TGCGCCAGCAGTGACAGGTGGAAGGGTTACGAGCAGTACTTC.

V gene TRBV20-1 combines with J gene TRBJ2-7; unclear D gene. Between the trimmed V and J ends, which lost 3 bases and 5 bases, there was a span of 5 bases. CDR1 is DFQATT and CDR2 is SNEGSKA in the germline V gene (reference sequence). CDR3 size: 10 residues. As DNA, the CDR3 is TGCAGTGCTAGCGGAGACGAGCAGTACTTC. Protein: CSASGDEQYF.

The chain carries TRBV7-2 and TRBJ2-3; 12 bases line up with TRBD2. This CDR3 has 16 residues. V shed 1 base and J 11 bases; nucleotides not matched to a gene: 10. The germline gives CDR1 SGHTA, CDR2 FQGNSA. CDR3 sequence: CASSLDRMTSGGQQYF. The CDR3, as DNA: TGTGCCAGCAGCTTAGATCGAATGACTAGCGGGGGCCAGCAGTATTTT. The whole variable domain, remainder taken from reference TRBV7-2 and TRBJ2-3, is GAGVSQSPSNKVTEKGKDVELRCDPISGHTALYWYRQSLGQGLEFLIYFQGNSAPDKSGLPSDRFSAERTGGSVSTLTIQRTQQEDSAVYLCASSLDRMTSGGQQYFGPGTRLTVL.

Worth noting for this clonotype: Mismatch with germline at one junction end may stem from a read error. The chain couples TRBV9 to TRBJ2-7, with TRBD1 matching 8 bases. The germline CDR1 and CDR2 sequences are SGDLS and YYNGEE. The CDR3 has 14 residues. CDR3 DNA sequence: TGTGCCAGCAGCTCGGGACAGGTCGTCTACGAGCGGTACTTC. Amino acid sequence: CASSSGQVVYERYF.

This clonotype was counted between two and nine times. This chain connects TRBV7-2 to TRBJ2-5; TRBD1 agrees at 8 bases. This CDR3 is 15 amino acids long. The ends lost 3 bases at V and 0 bases at J; junction bases unmatched: 3. The V gene's germline CDR1 is SGHTA and CDR2 FQGNSA. The CDR3 sequence is CASSFRDRYQETQYF. Written as DNA, the CDR3 is TGTGCCAGCAGCTTCCGGGACAGGTACCAAGAGACCCAGTACTTC. Looking up the rest from reference TRBV7-2 and TRBJ2-5 gives the full variable domain: GAGVSQSPSNKVTEKGKDVELRCDPISGHTALYWYRQSLGQGLEFLIYFQGNSAPDKSGLPSDRFSAERTGGSVSTLTIQRTQQEDSAVYLCASSFRDRYQETQYFGPGTRLLVL.

This clonotype was counted ten times or more. The chain is built from TRBV6-5 and TRBJ1-4; D gene unclear. CDR1 and CDR2 from the germline V gene are MNHEY and SVGAGI. The CDR3 consists of 12 residues. Trimming removed 7 bases at V and 5 bases at J, with 8 bases between. The CDR3 is CASTTGNEKLFF. The CDR3 DNA is TGTGCCAGCACGACGGGGAATGAAAAACTGTTTTTT.

This clonotype was recorded only once. The chain links TRBV3-1 to TRBJ1-3, with D possibly TRBD1 on 6 matching bases. Trimming took 7 bases from V and 7 from J, leaving 17 bases between them. This CDR3 comprises 14 residues. In germline, CDR1 is LGHDT, CDR2 YNNKEL (reference sequence). The CDR3, as DNA: TGTGCCAGCACGGAGGGACACCCCCAGAACACCATATATTTT. Translated: CASTEGHPQNTIYF.

This rearrangement joins TRBV2 to TRBJ1-6, with D possibly being TRBD1 (6 bases). Looked up from germline, CDR1 is SNHLY and CDR2 is FYNNEI. The CDR3 extends over 16 amino acids. V was pared by 4 bases and J by 6 bases, with 16 bases between. CDR3 protein: CASSGPGRGSNSPLHF. In DNA form, the CDR3 reads TGTGCCAGCAGTGGGCCCGGCAGGGGTAGTAATTCACCCCTCCACTTT. Full variable domain (outside the CDR3, taken from reference TRBV2 and TRBJ1-6): EPEVTQTPSHQVTQMGQEVILRCVPISNHLYFYWYRQILGQKVEFLVSFYNNEISEKSEIFDDQFSVERPDGSNFTLKIRSTKLEDSAMYFCASSGPGRGSNSPLHFGNGTRLTVT.

In this sample, this clonotype turned up many times. This chain uses TRBV28 with TRBJ2-7, with TRBD2 matching over 9 bases. J was trimmed by 1 base and V by 2 bases; bases with no gene match: 6. CDR3 length: 16 residues. CDR1 is MDHEN and CDR2 is SYDVKM in the germline V gene. CDR3: CASSLESAGGSYEQYF. CDR3 nucleotide sequence: TGTGCCAGCAGTTTAGAGTCAGCGGGAGGATCCTACGAGCAGTACTTC.

A few counts support this clonotype. The chain links TRBV18 to TRBJ2-5, with 9 bases fitting TRBD2. The J segment lost 5 bases and the V segment lost 3 bases, leaving 7 bases of the junction unmatched. Germline CDR1 KGHSH, CDR2 LQKENI. This CDR3 spans 15 amino acids. CDR3 sequence reads: CASSPGTSRTETQYF. The CDR3 coding sequence is TGTGCCAGCTCACCGGGGACTAGCAGGACGGAGACCCAGTACTTC.

V gene TRBV12-3 or TRBV12-4 combines with J gene TRBJ2-1; 11 nucleotides line up with TRBD2. The CDR3 consists of 15 residues. The V and J ends lost 6 bases and 5 bases, in that order; junction bases with no gene match: 6. The CDR3 DNA follows: TGTGCCAGCAGCCATACTAGCGGGGGAGACAATGAGCAGTTCTTC. Translation: CASSHTSGGDNEQFF.

This clonotype was seen only a few times. The V and J genes are TRBV4-2 and TRBJ1-3; no clear D. V dropped 0 bases and J dropped 0 bases, with 18 bases sitting between them. The CDR3 is 19 residues long. The V gene's germline CDR1 is LGHNA and CDR2 YNFKEQ. DNA for the CDR3: TGTGCCAGCAGCCAAGATTCCCCGATTCAACAGAGCTCTGGAAACACCATATATTTT. Protein sequence: CASSQDSPIQQSSGNTIYF.

The rearrangement joins TRBV7-9 to TRBJ2-7, with TRBD2 identical over 7 bases. The J call is uncertain, as TRBJ2-1 better fits the DNA end. Germline CDR1 SEHNR, CDR2 FQNEAQ (reference sequence). This CDR3 region has 14 residues. CDR3 sequence (DNA): TGTGCCAGCGCGACGGGAGGAATGGCCAATGAGCAGTTCTTC. Translating gives CASATGGMANEQFF.

The genes are TRBV9 and TRBJ2-3; D is perhaps TRBD1 (5 bases). Trimming took 4 bases from V and 3 from J, leaving 15 bases between them. The CDR3 sequence is 15 residues long. The germline V gene has CDR1 SGDLS and CDR2 YYNGEE. The CDR3 spells CASSPARVRTDTQYF. As DNA, the CDR3 is TGTGCCAGCAGCCCCGCCAGGGTGAGGACAGATACGCAGTATTTT.

This chain uses TRBV7-9 with TRBJ2-7; 7 nucleotides match TRBD1. Judging by the DNA end, TRBJ2-5 fits better; the J call may be wrong. Germline V gene lookup returns CDR1 SEHNR and CDR2 FQNEAQ (reference sequence). CDR3 length: 15 residues. The CDR3 here is CASSLAQGEWETQYF. The CDR3 DNA reads as TGTGCCAGCAGCTTAGCGCAGGGGGAGTGGGAGACCCAGTACTTC.

This chain connects TRBV12-3 or TRBV12-4 to TRBJ2-4; D could derive from TRBD1 or TRBD2 (5 bases each). This CDR3 contains 16 residues. V lost 6 bases and J lost 0, with 15 bases in between. CDR3 loop: CASSPDGALAKNIQYF. In DNA, the CDR3 is TGTGCCAGCAGCCCAGACGGGGCTCTAGCCAAAAACATTCAGTACTTC.

The rearrangement uses TRBV7-2 and TRBJ2-5, with D possibly TRBD1 on 6 matching bases. Germline CDR1 reads SGHTA; CDR2 reads FQGNSA. The V end lost 4 bases, the J end lost 4 bases, and 13 bases lay between the germline ends. The length of the CDR3 is 14 residues. CDR3 nucleotide sequence: TGTGCCAGCAGCTCAGAAACAGGGCTAGAGACCCAGTACTTC. Amino acids: CASSSETGLETQYF.

This clonotype came up a few times. The chain employs TRBV5-1 and TRBJ1-3; D may be TRBD1 (6 bases). V was pared by 0 bases and J by 2 bases, with 12 bases between. Germline V lookup: CDR1 SGHRS, CDR2 YFSETQ. The CDR3 consists of 16 residues. This CDR3 reads CASSLDPYRAGNTIYF. Here the CDR3 DNA reads TGCGCCAGCAGCTTGGATCCATACAGGGCTGGAAACACCATATATTTT.